The rows below give T cell receptor beta chains drawn from one sample of a study of blood T cell repertoires in COVID-19. Profiled with immunoSEQ multiplex PCR; TCRdb holds only in-frame clones, not every one. The repertoire includes 380,000 or so clones, around 87% of them detected once, and 0.97% sits in the top ten. The specimen was PBMCs or T cells enriched from blood (not recorded which). These receptors came from a woman in her twenties or thirties with acute COVID-19. Both conserved end residues are part of each CDR3. D genes are given only for firm matches. Rows give clone size only sometimes, using once, few, many, or a class for an expanded clone.

DNA,CDR3,D,J,size,V
-,CASSSSAYEQYF,-,TRBJ2-7,-,TRBV6-6
TGTGCCAGCAGCTTAGATCGACAGGGGGCTGAGACCCAGTACTTC,CASSLDRQGAETQYF,TRBD1,TRBJ2-5,-,TRBV7-9
TGTGCCAGCTCACCAGAAATCCATGGGAGCACTGAAGCTTTCTTT,CASSPEIHGSTEAFF,-,TRBJ1-1,once,TRBV18
TGTGCCAGTAGTATAGATATCTCAGATACGCAGTATTTT,CASSIDISDTQYF,-,TRBJ2-3,-,TRBV19
TGTGCCTGTGGGGCAGGGTTTAATCCCGGGGAGCTGTTTTTT,CACGAGFNPGELFF,-,TRBJ2-2,-,TRBV30
TGTGCCAGCAGCTTAGAGGCTACAGGGGGCTATTACGAGCAGTACTTC,CASSLEATGGYYEQYF,TRBD1,TRBJ2-7,-,TRBV7-9
TGTGCCAGTACCCTCGGGGGTCTAGGGAGCTCACCCCTCCACTTT,CASTLGGLGSSPLHF,-,TRBJ1-6,-,TRBV19
TGTGCCAGCAGCCGTGACAGGGGCCTCTACGAGCAGTACTTC,CASSRDRGLYEQYF,TRBD1,TRBJ2-7,once,TRBV7-2
TGCGCCAGCAGCTTGTTGGTGGACAGGGGTTCCGGGGAGCTGTTTTTT,CASSLLVDRGSGELFF,TRBD1,TRBJ2-2,-,TRBV5-1
TGTGCCAGCAGCGATGGGGAGGGGGAAAAACTGTTTTTT,CASSDGEGEKLFF,-,TRBJ1-4,-,TRBV5-5
TGTGCCAGCAGTGTGGGGGCCCGTCCAGGGATGCCCCCCGGTGGCTACACCTTC,CASSVGARPGMPPGGYTF,-,TRBJ1-2,few,TRBV2
TGCGCCAGCAGCCTATATCCGGGACTAGCCTCAGATACGCAGTATTTT,CASSLYPGLASDTQYF,TRBD2,TRBJ2-3,-,TRBV4-1
TGTGCCAGCAGCTTCCGACTAGCGGGGGCCCCGAGCTCCTACAATGAGCAGTTCTTC,CASSFRLAGAPSSYNEQFF,TRBD2,TRBJ2-1,-,TRBV7-8
TGTGCCACCAGTGATCAGACAGGGTCGTACACCGGGGAGCTGTTTTTT,CATSDQTGSYTGELFF,TRBD1,TRBJ2-2,-,TRBV24-1
TGCGCCAGCAGCCCGGGACTCGAGGCTCACAATGAGCAGTTCTTC,CASSPGLEAHNEQFF,-,TRBJ2-1,-,TRBV4-3
TGTGCCAGTAGCGCCCTCACTCGGAGTATTTCGGAAAACACCATATATTTT,CASSALTRSISENTIYF,-,TRBJ1-3,-,TRBV19
TGCAGTTATGAGTCCCAGGGGTCTAAGGAGCAGTACTTC,CSYESQGSKEQYF,-,TRBJ2-7,-,TRBV29-1
TGTGCCAGCAGTTTAGCTTCCGGAGATACGCAGTATTTT,CASSLASGDTQYF,-,TRBJ2-3,-,TRBV28
TGCAGCACCAGCCCGGGACACCTAACCAATCAGCCCCAGCATTTT,CSTSPGHLTNQPQHF,-,TRBJ1-5,once,TRBV29-1
TGTGCCAGCAGCCCGGTTCGAGCGGTAGACTACAATGAGCAGTTCTTC,CASSPVRAVDYNEQFF,-,TRBJ2-1,-,TRBV7-3
TGTGCCAGCAGTGTTCGGGAGGGCACTGAAGCTTTCTTT,CASSVREGTEAFF,-,TRBJ1-1,once,TRBV2
TGTGCCAGCAGCCCCGGGACACTGAACACCGGGGAGCTGTTTTTT,CASSPGTLNTGELFF,-,TRBJ2-2,-,TRBV13
TGTGCCAGCAGTTTAGGACTCCTCTCCATGTACACCTTC,CASSLGLLSMYTF,-,TRBJ1-2,-,TRBV12-3/TRBV12-4
TGTGCCACCAGTGACCATGACAGCCTGGGGAACTATGGCTACACCTTC,CATSDHDSLGNYGYTF,-,TRBJ1-2,-,TRBV24-1
TGTGCCAGCAGCTCCGGGACAGGGGCTTCCGAAGCTTTCTTT,CASSSGTGASEAFF,TRBD1,TRBJ1-1,once,TRBV3-1/TRBV3-2
TGTGCCAGCAGTTACAGCGGGGGGAACACCTACGAGCAGTACTTC,CASSYSGGNTYEQYF,TRBD2,TRBJ2-7,-,TRBV6-5
TGCGCCAGCAGCCAAGCGGGGAACAAAAACATTCAGTACTTC,CASSQAGNKNIQYF,-,TRBJ2-4,-,TRBV4-1
TGCGCCAGCAGCTTGGGAGCAACTAATGAAAAACTGTTTTTT,CASSLGATNEKLFF,-,TRBJ1-4,once,TRBV5-1
TGCGCCAGCAGTCAATCTTACGGAGGTTTCTCTGGAAACACCATATATTTT,CASSQSYGGFSGNTIYF,-,TRBJ1-3,-,TRBV23-1
TGCGCCAGCAGCCATGAAAGGACACCCCAGAACGCTGAAGCTTTCTTT,CASSHERTPQNAEAFF,-,TRBJ1-1,-,TRBV4-1
TGTGCCACCAAAGTCCTTCGACAGGGCGAGACCCAGTACTTC,CATKVLRQGETQYF,TRBD1,TRBJ2-5,-,TRBV6-5
TGCGCCAGCAGCCAAGAGGGCGGGGGCGGCTATGGCTACACCTTC,CASSQEGGGGYGYTF,-,TRBJ1-2,once,TRBV4-1
TGTGCCAGCAGTAGCTTCGGGGGGAGCTCCTACGAGCAGTACTTC,CASSSFGGSSYEQYF,TRBD2,TRBJ2-7,-,TRBV2
TGTGCCAGCAGTGATACAGGGGCCGGGGAGCTGTTTTTT,CASSDTGAGELFF,TRBD1,TRBJ2-2,-,TRBV25-1
TGTGCCAGCAGTTTTTCCGGGACAGTTATCTACGAGCAGTACTTC,CASSFSGTVIYEQYF,TRBD1,TRBJ2-7,few,TRBV28
TGTGCCAGCAGTCGTGCAGCGGCGTATGAGCAGTTCTTC,CASSRAAAYEQFF,-,TRBJ2-1,-,TRBV12-3/TRBV12-4
TGCGCCAGCAGCTTGGAGTTGGGGCTAGCGGGGGCAAACTACGAGCAGTACTTC,CASSLELGLAGANYEQYF,TRBD2,TRBJ2-7,-,TRBV5-1
TGTGCCAGCAGTTACCGAGGGCGCTTCTATGGCTACACCTTC,CASSYRGRFYGYTF,-,TRBJ1-2,-,TRBV6-5
TGTGCCAGCAGTCCACGGACAGGGTGGCCTAATTCACCCCTCCACTTT,CASSPRTGWPNSPLHF,TRBD1,TRBJ1-6,-,TRBV27
TGTGCCAGCAGCTCCGGTCGACTAGCGGGGGGCGTATACAATGAGCAGTTCTTC,CASSSGRLAGGVYNEQFF,TRBD2,TRBJ2-1,-,TRBV7-2
TGTGCCAGCAGTGAGTTCTTAGCGGGGGGCTCCGAGGAGACCCAGTACTTC,CASSEFLAGGSEETQYF,TRBD2,TRBJ2-5,-,TRBV2
TGTGCCAGCAGCCCCAGGGCTATCAATCAGCCCCAGCATTTT,CASSPRAINQPQHF,-,TRBJ1-5,-,TRBV21-1
TGTGCCATCAGGGAACAGGGGAACTATGGCTACACCTTC,CAIREQGNYGYTF,TRBD1,TRBJ1-2,-,TRBV10-3
TGCGCCAGCAGCCCGACCCCCGGACAGGGGAGTTCACCCCTCCACTTT,CASSPTPGQGSSPLHF,TRBD1,TRBJ1-6,-,TRBV5-1
TGTGCCAGCAGCGCCGGACAGTATTCACCCCTCCACTTT,CASSAGQYSPLHF,-,TRBJ1-6,-,TRBV9